This T cell receptor beta chain was obtained from a study of identical twins. In TCRdb, the 5' RACE reads were re-called with MiXCR into one record per CDR3 protein. This sample has under 900,000 distinct CDR3 sequences; around a sixth occur once, and the top ten carry 10% to 15%. This CDR3 has 12 residues. Germline V lookup: CDR1 SQVTM, CDR2 ANQGSEA. The V and J ends lost 7 bases and 1 base respectively, with 10 bases between them. General study results and limits: Abundant beta clonotypes from cord blood had fewer insertions, unlike memory repertoires, which showed none.

The sample holds a few counts of this clonotype. Its antigen is as yet unknown. These sequences were also reported in another study, on T cells expressing NK-cell markers. That paper states: The contribution of dominant NKG2C+ clonotypes to CD8+ T cells in about 6 donors was 1.0-7.0%.

Sequencing was done on a sample of PBMCs. V is TRBV29-1 and J is TRBJ1-2; the D gene is possibly TRBD1 (6 bases). This sequence originates from a woman younger than 35 in good health. This CDR3 reads CSGRGHNYGYTF. In DNA form, the CDR3 reads TGCAGCGGACGGGGACATAACTATGGCTACACCTTC.